The entry that follows covers one T cell receptor (beta chain) sequence. What it binds is not known. With 8 bases removed from V and 3 bases from J, the gap between germline ends came to 13 bases. The CDR3 loop spans 13 amino acids. CDR1 is MNHEY and CDR2 is SVGAGI in the germline V gene. The data belong to a study of cytomegalovirus exposure and HLA in healthy donors. General study results and limits: Apart from CMV serostatus, no immune exposure information was available.

Both 60 Vbeta primers and 13 Jbeta primers went into the PCR. The assay was immunoSEQ multiplex PCR, and TCRdb's table has in-frame clones only and misses some. The sample shows about 89,000 clones, roughly 80% of them seen only once. The rearrangement joins TRBV6-5 to TRBJ1-1, with D perhaps TRBD1 (5 bases). The sequenced material came from PBMCs. The receptor's source is a male donor in good health and CMV-seronegative. The CDR3 is CASVGGKYTEAFF. CDR3 bases: TGTGCCAGCGTGGGGGGGAAATACACTGAAGCTTTCTTT.